The 13 T cell receptor beta chains reported below all come from one sample, sequenced in a study of blood T cell repertoires in COVID-19. Using immunoSEQ multiplex PCR, the repertoire was profiled, and TCRdb retains in-frame clones only, with some absent. The repertoire holds roughly 180,000 clones, with more than 65% as singletons. Material for sequencing was PBMCs or T cells enriched from blood (not recorded which). These receptor sequences come from a man aged 60 to 69 who had recovered from COVID-19.

The chain couples TRBV7-2 to TRBJ2-7; tentative D call: TRBD2 (5 bases). There are 14 residues in the CDR3. The V gene lost 3 bases and the J gene lost 5 bases, with 14 bases spanning the gap. Germline assignment: CDR1 SGHTA and CDR2 FQGNSA. The CDR3 DNA follows: TGTGCCAGCAGCTTCTCCGGGATGCAGCACGAGCAGTACTTC. Its protein is CASSFSGMQHEQYF.

The chain uses TRBV7-8 and TRBJ2-1, with D possibly TRBD2 on 6 matching bases. Germline V gene data show CDR1 as SGHVS and CDR2 as FQNEAQ. The V gene lost 4 bases and the J gene lost 4 bases, with 26 bases spanning the gap. The CDR3 consists of 19 residues. For the CDR3, the DNA is TGTGCCAGCAGCTCCCTCGGGACTCTAAGAGAAGGGGCTTACAATGAGCAGTTCTTC. This sequence encodes CASSSLGTLREGAYNEQFF. The full variable domain, completed using reference TRBV7-8 and TRBJ2-1, is GAGVSQSPRYKVAKRGQDVALRCDPISGHVSLFWYQQALGQGPEFLTYFQNEAQLDKSGLPSDRFFAERPEGSVSTLKIQRTQQEDSAVYLCASSSLGTLREGAYNEQFFGPGTRLTVL.

The V call is TRBV18, the J call TRBJ2-7; D is ambiguous. Trimming pared 3 bases from V and 0 bases from J, leaving 12 bases between. The germline gives CDR1 KGHSH, CDR2 LQKENI. This CDR3 contains 15 residues. In nucleotides, the CDR3 is TGTGCCAGCTCACCCCTGGCAGAAACCTCCTACGAGCAGTACTTC. Translated, it gives CASSPLAETSYEQYF.

The chain joins TRBV30 to TRBJ1-3, with D maybe TRBD1 (5 bases). Trimming took off 2 bases at V and 7 bases at J, with 9 bases between the two ends. The CDR3 is 12 residues long. Germline values: CDR1 GTSNPN, CDR2 SVGIG (reference sequence). The CDR3 DNA reads as TGTGCCTGGAGTCAGGGTGTGAACACCATATATTTT. This encodes CAWSQGVNTIYF.

This clone is a singleton in its sample. The V and J genes are TRBV5-6 and TRBJ1-5, with 9 nucleotides matching TRBD1. Trimming cost V 0 bases and J 4 bases; bases outside gene matches: 5. The germline gives CDR1 SGHDT, CDR2 YYEEEE. The CDR3 has 16 residues. CDR3 protein: CASSLGGQGTNQPQHF. CDR3 DNA sequence: TGTGCCAGCAGCTTGGGGGGACAGGGCACTAATCAGCCCCAGCATTTT.

This clone was counted a few times. The chain is built from TRBV28 and TRBJ1-5; D gene uncertain. The CDR3 is 16 amino acids. The germline CDR1 and CDR2 sequences are MDHEN and SYDVKM. V dropped 3 bases and J dropped 0 bases, with 12 bases sitting between them. In nucleotides, the CDR3 is TGTGCCAGCAGTTTTAAGAGAGACTATAGCAATCAGCCCCAGCATTTT. Amino acids: CASSFKRDYSNQPQHF.

V gene TRBV2 combines with J gene TRBJ2-2; possible D gene TRBD1, 5 bases. The V gene lost 7 bases and the J gene lost 2 bases, with 14 bases spanning the gap. Germline-derived CDR1 and CDR2 are SNHLY and FYNNEI. The CDR3 runs to 15 residues. The CDR3 bases are TGTGCCAGCAAGAAAGAAGGGGTTAACACCGGGGAGCTGTTTTTT. It yields the protein CASKKEGVNTGELFF.

The chain couples TRBV24-1 to TRBJ2-1, with D perhaps matching TRBD2 (5 bases). The CDR3 totals 13 residues. Germline V gives CDR1 KGHDR, CDR2 SFDVKD. The V end lost 5 bases, the J end lost 6 bases, and 10 bases lay between the germline ends. The CDR3 protein is CATSGRAVNEQFF. The DNA of the CDR3 is TGTGCCACCAGTGGGAGAGCGGTCAATGAGCAGTTCTTC.

This clone was seen just once. The chain recombines TRBV3-1 (or the pseudogene TRBV3-2) with TRBJ1-2; D is ambiguous. Germline assignment: CDR1 LGHDT and CDR2 YNNKEL (reference sequence). With 1 base removed from V and 2 bases from J, the gap between germline ends came to 8 bases. This CDR3 contains 14 residues. The CDR3: CASSQVAGNYGYTF. The DNA of the CDR3 is TGTGCCAGCAGCCAAGTGGCGGGAAACTATGGCTACACCTTC.

The J gene is TRBJ1-3, the V gene TRBV5-1, with TRBD1 as a possible D gene (5 bases). CDR3 size: 21 residues. Germline loops: CDR1 SGHRS, CDR2 YFSETQ. V shed 0 bases and J shed 4 bases, with 29 bases lying between them. The CDR3 is CASSLAGAHGQTQLLGNTIYF. For the CDR3, the DNA is TGCGCCAGCAGCTTGGCCGGTGCACACGGACAAACCCAACTGCTCGGAAACACCATATATTTT.

This chain joins TRBV5-1 and TRBJ2-5; 10 bases align to TRBD1. Germline-derived CDR1 and CDR2 are SGHRS and YFSETQ. Trimming took 0 bases from V and 4 from J; bases not matched to a gene: 9. The CDR3 consists of 17 residues. CDR3 loop: CASSLGPGTGDGETQYF. The CDR3 coding sequence is TGCGCCAGCAGCTTGGGCCCCGGGACAGGGGATGGAGAGACCCAGTACTTC.

The chain carries TRBV5-1 and TRBJ2-1, with 9 bases matching TRBD1. CDR1 SGHRS and CDR2 YFSETQ come from the germline V gene. J lost 7 bases, V lost 1 base, and 3 bases had no gene match. The CDR3 has 14 residues. The CDR3 is CASSLQTGGNEQFF. CDR3 nucleotides: TGCGCCAGCAGCTTGCAGACAGGGGGGAATGAGCAGTTCTTC.

The chain uses TRBV5-1 and TRBJ1-1; D gene ambiguous. Germline V lookup: CDR1 SGHRS, CDR2 YFSETQ. Deletions cut 1 base from V and 1 base from J, with 11 bases between. The CDR3 consists of 15 residues. The CDR3: CASSLFTGSNTEAFF. CDR3 sequence (DNA): TGCGCCAGCAGCTTGTTTACGGGGTCGAACACTGAAGCTTTCTTT.